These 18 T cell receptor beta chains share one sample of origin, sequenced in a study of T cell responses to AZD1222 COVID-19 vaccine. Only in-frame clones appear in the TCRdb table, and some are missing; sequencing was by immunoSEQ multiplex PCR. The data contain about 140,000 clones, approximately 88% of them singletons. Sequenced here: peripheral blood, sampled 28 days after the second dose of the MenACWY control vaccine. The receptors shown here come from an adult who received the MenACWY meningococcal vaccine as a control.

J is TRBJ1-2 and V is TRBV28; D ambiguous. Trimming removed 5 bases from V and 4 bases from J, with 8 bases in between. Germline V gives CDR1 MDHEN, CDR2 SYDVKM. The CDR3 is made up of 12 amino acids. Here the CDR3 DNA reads TGTGCCAGCAGTATAGCCAGCTATGGCTACACCTTC. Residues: CASSIASYGYTF.

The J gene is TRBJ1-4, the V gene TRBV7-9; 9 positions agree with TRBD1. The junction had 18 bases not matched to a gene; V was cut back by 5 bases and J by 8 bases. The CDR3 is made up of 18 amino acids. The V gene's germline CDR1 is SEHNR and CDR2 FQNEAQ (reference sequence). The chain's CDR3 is CASSPTPGQGKAGEKLFF. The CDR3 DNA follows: TGTGCCAGCAGCCCGACTCCGGGACAGGGCAAAGCGGGGGAAAAACTGTTTTTT.

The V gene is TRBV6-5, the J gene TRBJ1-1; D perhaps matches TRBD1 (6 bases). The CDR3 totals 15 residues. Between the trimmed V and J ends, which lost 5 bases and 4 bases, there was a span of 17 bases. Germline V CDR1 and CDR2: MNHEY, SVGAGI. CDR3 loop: CASSPAGHRSTEAFF. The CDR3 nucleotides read TGTGCCAGCAGTCCCGCGGGACACCGGAGCACTGAAGCTTTCTTT.

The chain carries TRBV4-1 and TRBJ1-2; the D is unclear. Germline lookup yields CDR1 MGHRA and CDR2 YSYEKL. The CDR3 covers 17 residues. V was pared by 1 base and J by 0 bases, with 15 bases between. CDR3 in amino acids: CASSQVPQYRTNYGYTF. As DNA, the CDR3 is TGCGCCAGCAGCCAAGTCCCCCAATACAGAACTAACTATGGCTACACCTTC.

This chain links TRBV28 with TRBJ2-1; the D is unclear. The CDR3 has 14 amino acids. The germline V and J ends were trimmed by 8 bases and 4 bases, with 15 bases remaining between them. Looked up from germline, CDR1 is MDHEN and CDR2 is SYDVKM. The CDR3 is CASSGPGSYNEQFF. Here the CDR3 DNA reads TGTGCCAGCTCCGGCCCAGGAAGTTACAATGAGCAGTTCTTC.

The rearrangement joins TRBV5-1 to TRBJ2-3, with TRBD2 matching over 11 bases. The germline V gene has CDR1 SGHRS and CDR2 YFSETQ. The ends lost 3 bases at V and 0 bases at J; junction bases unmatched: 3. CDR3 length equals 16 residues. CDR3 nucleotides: TGCGCCAGCAGCTCCGGGACTAGCGGCAGCACAGATACGCAGTATTTT. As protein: CASSSGTSGSTDTQYF.

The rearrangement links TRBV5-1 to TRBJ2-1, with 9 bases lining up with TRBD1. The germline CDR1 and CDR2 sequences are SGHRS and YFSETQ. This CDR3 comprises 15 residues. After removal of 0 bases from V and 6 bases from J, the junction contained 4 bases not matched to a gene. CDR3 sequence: CASSLGQGDPNEQFF. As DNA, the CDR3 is TGCGCCAGCAGCTTGGGACAGGGGGATCCCAATGAGCAGTTCTTC.

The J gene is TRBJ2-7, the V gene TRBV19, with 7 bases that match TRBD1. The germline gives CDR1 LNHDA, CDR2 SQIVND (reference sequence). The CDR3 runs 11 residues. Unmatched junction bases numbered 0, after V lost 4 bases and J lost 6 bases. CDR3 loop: CASSTGGEQYF. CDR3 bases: TGTGCCAGTAGTACAGGGGGCGAGCAGTACTTC.

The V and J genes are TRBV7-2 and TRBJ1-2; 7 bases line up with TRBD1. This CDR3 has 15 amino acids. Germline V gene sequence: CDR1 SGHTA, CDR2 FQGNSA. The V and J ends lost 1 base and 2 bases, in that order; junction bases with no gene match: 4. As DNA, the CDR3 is TGTGCCAGCAGCTTAGATGGGGGACAGAACTATGGCTACACCTTC. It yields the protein CASSLDGGQNYGYTF.

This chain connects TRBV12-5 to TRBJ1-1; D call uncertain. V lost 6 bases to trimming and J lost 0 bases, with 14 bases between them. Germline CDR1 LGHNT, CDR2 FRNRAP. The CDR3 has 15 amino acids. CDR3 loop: CASGSRSHLNTEAFF. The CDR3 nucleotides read TGTGCTAGTGGATCCCGGAGCCATTTGAACACTGAAGCTTTCTTT.

For the CDR3, the DNA is TGTGCCAGCAGCCGGGGACAGGGGGTTAGGGAGACCCAGTACTTC. It encodes CASSRGQGVRETQYF. J is TRBJ2-5 and V is TRBV6-5; 11 bases match TRBD1. The CDR3 is made up of 15 amino acids. Trimming removed 6 bases from V and 5 bases from J; junction bases left unmatched: 8. The V gene's germline CDR1 is MNHEY and CDR2 SVGAGI.

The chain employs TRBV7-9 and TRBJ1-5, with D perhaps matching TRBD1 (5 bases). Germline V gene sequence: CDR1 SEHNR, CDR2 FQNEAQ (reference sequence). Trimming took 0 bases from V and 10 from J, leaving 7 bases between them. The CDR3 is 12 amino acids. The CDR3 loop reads CASSLAGHPQHF. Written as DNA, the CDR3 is TGTGCCAGCAGCTTAGCGGGGCATCCCCAGCATTTT.

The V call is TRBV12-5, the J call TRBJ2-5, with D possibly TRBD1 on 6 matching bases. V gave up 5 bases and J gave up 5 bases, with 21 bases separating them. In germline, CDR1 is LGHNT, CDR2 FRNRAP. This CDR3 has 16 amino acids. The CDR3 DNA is TGTGCTAGTGGTCAGGACAGTTGGGATACGCGGGAGACCCAGTACTTC. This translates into CASGQDSWDTRETQYF.

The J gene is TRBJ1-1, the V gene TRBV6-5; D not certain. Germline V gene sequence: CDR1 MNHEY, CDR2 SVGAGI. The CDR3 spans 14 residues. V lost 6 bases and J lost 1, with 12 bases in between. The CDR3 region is CASRRAQQNTEAFF. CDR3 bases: TGTGCCAGCAGGAGGGCACAGCAGAACACTGAAGCTTTCTTT.

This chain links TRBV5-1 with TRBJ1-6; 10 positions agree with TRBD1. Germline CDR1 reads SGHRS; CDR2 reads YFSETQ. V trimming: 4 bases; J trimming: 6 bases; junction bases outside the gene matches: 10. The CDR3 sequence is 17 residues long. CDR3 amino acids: CASSPRQGALRNSPLHF. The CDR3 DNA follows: TGCGCCAGCAGCCCCCGACAGGGGGCCCTCCGTAATTCACCCCTCCACTTT.

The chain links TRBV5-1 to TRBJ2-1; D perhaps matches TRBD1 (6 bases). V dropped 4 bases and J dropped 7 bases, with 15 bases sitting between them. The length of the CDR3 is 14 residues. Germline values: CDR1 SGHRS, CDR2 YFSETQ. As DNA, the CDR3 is TGCGCCAGCAGCCTAGGACAGACGCCGAATGAGCAGTTCTTC. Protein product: CASSLGQTPNEQFF.

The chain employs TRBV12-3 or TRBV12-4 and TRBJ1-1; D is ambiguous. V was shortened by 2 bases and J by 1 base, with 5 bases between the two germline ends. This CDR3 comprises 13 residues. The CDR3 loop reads CASSLTENTEAFF. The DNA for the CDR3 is TGTGCCAGCAGTTTAACGGAGAACACTGAAGCTTTCTTT.

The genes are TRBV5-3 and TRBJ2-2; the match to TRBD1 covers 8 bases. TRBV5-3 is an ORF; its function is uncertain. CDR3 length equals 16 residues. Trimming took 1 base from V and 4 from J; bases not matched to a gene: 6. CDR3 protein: CARSLSSGGFTGELFF. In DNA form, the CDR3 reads TGTGCCAGAAGCTTGTCTTCAGGGGGCTTCACCGGGGAGCTGTTTTTT.